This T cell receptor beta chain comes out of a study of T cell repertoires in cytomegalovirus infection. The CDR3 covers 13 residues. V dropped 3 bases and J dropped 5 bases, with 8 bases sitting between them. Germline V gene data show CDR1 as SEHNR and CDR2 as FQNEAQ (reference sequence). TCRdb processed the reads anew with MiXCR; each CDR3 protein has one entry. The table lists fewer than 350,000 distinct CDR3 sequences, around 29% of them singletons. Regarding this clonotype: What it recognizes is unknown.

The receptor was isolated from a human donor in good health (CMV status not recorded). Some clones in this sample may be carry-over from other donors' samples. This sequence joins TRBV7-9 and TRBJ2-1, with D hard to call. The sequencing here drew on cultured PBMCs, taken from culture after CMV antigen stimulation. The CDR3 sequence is CASSLQGNNEQFF. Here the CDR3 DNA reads TGTGCCAGCAGCTTGCAAGGAAACAATGAGCAGTTCTTC. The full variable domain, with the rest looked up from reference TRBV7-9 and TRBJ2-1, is DTGVSQNPRHKITKRGQNVTFRCDPISEHNRLYWYRQTLGQGPEFLTYFQNEAQLEKSRLLSDRFSAERPKGSFSTLEIQRTEQGDSAMYLCASSLQGNNEQFFGPGTRLTVL.